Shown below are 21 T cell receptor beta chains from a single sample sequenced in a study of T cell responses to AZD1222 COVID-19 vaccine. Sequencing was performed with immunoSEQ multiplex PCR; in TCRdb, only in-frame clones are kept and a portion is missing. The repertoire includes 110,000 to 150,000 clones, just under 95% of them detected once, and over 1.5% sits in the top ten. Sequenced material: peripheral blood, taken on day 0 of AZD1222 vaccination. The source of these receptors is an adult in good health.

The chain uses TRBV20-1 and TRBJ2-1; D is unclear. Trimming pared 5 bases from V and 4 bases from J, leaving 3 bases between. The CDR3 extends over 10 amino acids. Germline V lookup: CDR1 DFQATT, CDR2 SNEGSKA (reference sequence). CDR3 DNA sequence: TGCAGTGCTGTATACAATGAGCAGTTCTTC. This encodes CSAVYNEQFF.

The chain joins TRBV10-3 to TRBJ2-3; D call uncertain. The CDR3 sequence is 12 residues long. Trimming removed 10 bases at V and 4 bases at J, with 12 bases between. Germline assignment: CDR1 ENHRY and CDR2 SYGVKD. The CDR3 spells CATKPGADTQYF. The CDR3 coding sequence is TGTGCCACCAAACCAGGCGCAGATACGCAGTATTTT.

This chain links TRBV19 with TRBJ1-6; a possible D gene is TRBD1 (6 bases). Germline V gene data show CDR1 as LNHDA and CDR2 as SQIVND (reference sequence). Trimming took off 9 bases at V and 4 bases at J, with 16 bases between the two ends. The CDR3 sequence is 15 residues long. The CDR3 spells CASRTDSIYNSPLHF. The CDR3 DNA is TGTGCCAGCCGGACAGATTCAATTTATAATTCACCCCTCCACTTT.

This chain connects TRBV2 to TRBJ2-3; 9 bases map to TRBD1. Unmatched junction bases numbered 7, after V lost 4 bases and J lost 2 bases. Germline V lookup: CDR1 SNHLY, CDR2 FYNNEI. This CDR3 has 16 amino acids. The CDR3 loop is CASSGPGQGNTDTQYF. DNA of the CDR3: TGTGCCAGCAGTGGCCCCGGACAGGGGAACACAGATACGCAGTATTTT.

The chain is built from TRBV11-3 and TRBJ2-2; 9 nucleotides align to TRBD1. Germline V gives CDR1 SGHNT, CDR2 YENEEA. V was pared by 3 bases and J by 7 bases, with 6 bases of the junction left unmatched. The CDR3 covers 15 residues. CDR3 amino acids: CASSFGTGYDGELFF. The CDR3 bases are TGTGCCAGCAGCTTCGGGACAGGGTACGACGGGGAGCTGTTTTTT.

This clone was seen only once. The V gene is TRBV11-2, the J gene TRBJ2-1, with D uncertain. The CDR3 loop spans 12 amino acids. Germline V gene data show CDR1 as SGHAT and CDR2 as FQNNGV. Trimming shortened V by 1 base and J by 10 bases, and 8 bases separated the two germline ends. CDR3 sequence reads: CASSLVGSEQFF. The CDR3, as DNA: TGTGCCAGCAGCTTAGTTGGTAGCGAGCAGTTCTTC. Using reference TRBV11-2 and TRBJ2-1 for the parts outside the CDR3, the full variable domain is EAGVAQSPRYKIIEKRQSVAFWCNPISGHATLYWYQQILGQGPKLLIQFQNNGVVDDSQLPKDRFSAERLKGVDSTLKIQPAKLEDSAVYLCASSLVGSEQFFGPGTRLTVL.

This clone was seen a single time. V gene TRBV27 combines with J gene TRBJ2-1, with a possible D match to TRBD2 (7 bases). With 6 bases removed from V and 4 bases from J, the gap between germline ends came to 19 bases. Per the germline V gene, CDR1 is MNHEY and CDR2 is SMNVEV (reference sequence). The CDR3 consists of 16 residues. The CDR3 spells CASSVLGAGEYNEQFF. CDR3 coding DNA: TGTGCCAGCAGCGTCTTGGGGGCGGGAGAGTACAATGAGCAGTTCTTC.

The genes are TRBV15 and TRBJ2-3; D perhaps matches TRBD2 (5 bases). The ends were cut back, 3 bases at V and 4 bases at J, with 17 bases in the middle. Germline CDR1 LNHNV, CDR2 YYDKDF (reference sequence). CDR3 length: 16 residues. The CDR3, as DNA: TGTGCCACCAGCAGGTCCGGGATCGGGGTTTCAGATACGCAGTATTTT. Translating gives CATSRSGIGVSDTQYF.

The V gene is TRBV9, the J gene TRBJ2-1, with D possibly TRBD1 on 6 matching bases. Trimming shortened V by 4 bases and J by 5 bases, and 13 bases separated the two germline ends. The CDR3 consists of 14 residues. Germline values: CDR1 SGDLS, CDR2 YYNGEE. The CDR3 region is CASSRGQSDNEQFF. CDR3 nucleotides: TGTGCCAGCAGCAGGGGACAATCCGACAATGAGCAGTTCTTC.

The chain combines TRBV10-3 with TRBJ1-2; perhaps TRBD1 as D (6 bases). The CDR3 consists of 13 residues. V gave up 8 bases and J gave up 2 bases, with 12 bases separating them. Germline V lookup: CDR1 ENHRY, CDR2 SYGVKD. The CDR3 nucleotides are TGTGCCATCCGTGGCGGGGGCAACTATGGCTACACCTTC. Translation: CAIRGGGNYGYTF.

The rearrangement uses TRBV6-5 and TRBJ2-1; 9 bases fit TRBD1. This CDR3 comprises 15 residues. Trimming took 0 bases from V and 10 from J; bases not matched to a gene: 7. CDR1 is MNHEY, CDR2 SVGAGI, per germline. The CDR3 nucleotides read TGTGCCAGCAGTTACTCCGGGACAGGGTATTGGGAGCAGTTCTTC. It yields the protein CASSYSGTGYWEQFF.

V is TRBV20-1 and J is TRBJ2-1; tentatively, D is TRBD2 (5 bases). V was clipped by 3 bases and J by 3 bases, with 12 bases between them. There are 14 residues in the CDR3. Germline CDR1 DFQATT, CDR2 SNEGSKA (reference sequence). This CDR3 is CSASLGSHYNEQFF. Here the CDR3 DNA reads TGCAGTGCTAGTTTAGGGAGTCACTACAATGAGCAGTTCTTC.

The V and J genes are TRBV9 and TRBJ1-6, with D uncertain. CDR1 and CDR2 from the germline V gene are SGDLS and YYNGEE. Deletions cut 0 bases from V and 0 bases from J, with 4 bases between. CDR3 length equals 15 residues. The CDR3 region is CASSVDNSYNSPLHF. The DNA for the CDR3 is TGTGCCAGCAGCGTAGACAACTCCTATAATTCACCCCTCCACTTT.

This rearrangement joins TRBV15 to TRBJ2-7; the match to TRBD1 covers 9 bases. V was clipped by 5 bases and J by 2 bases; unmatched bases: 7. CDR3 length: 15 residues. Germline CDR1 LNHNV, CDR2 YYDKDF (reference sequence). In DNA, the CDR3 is TGTGCCACCAGCCGCTACAGGGGGCGCGCCTACGAGCAGTACTTC. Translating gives CATSRYRGRAYEQYF.

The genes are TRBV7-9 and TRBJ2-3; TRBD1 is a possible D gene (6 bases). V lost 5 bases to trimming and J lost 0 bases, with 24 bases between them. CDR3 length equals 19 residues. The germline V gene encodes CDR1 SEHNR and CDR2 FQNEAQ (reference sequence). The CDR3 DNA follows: TGTGCCAGCAGCAAGGGGACAAGCTGGCAGTTGGGGAGCACAGATACGCAGTATTTT. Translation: CASSKGTSWQLGSTDTQYF.

The CDR3 protein is CASSSGLAAVTQYF. CDR3 nucleotides: TGTGCCAGCAGTTCGGGACTAGCGGCAGTGACCCAGTACTTC. This rearrangement joins TRBV7-2 to TRBJ2-5, with TRBD2 identical over 11 bases. The CDR3 totals 14 residues. Germline CDR1 is SGHTA and CDR2 is FQGNSA. V gave up 6 bases and J gave up 7 bases; unmatched junction bases: 7. Full variable domain (remainder filled in from reference TRBV7-2 and TRBJ2-5): GAGVSQSPSNKVTEKGKDVELRCDPISGHTALYWYRQSLGQGLEFLIYFQGNSAPDKSGLPSDRFSAERTGGSVSTLTIQRTQQEDSAVYLCASSSGLAAVTQYFGPGTRLLVL.

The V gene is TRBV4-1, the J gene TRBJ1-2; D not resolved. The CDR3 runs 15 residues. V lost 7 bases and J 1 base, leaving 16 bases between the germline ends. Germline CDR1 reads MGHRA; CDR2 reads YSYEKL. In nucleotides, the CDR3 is TGCGCCAGCACTCGGCTAATCCTGCTTAACTATGGCTACACCTTC. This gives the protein CASTRLILLNYGYTF.

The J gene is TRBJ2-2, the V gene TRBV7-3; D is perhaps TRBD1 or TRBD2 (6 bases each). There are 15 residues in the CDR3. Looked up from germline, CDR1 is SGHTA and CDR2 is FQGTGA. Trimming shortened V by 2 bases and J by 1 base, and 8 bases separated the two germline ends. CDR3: CASSLAGQNTGELFF. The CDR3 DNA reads TGTGCCAGCAGCTTAGCGGGACAGAACACCGGGGAGCTGTTTTTT.

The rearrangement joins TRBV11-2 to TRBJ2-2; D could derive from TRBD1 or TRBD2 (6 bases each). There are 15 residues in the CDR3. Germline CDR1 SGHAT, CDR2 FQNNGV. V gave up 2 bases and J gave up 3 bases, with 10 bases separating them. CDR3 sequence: CASSLIRGDTGELFF. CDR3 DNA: TGTGCCAGCAGCTTAATTAGGGGGGACACCGGGGAGCTGTTTTTT.

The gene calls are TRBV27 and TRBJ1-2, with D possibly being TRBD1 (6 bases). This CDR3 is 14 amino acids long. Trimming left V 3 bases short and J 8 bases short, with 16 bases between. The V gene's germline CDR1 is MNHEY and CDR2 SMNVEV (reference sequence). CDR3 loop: CASSFGGATGGYTF. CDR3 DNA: TGTGCCAGCAGTTTTGGGGGGGCAACGGGAGGCTACACCTTC.

The CDR3 loop reads CASSSSGGPTEAFF. The CDR3 DNA follows: TGTGCCAGCAGCTCTTCGGGGGGGCCCACTGAAGCTTTCTTT. The chain has TRBV5-6 and TRBJ1-1; maybe TRBD1 (6 bases). This CDR3 comprises 14 residues. V was trimmed by 3 bases and J by 4 bases, leaving 13 bases between them. Germline values: CDR1 SGHDT, CDR2 YYEEEE.